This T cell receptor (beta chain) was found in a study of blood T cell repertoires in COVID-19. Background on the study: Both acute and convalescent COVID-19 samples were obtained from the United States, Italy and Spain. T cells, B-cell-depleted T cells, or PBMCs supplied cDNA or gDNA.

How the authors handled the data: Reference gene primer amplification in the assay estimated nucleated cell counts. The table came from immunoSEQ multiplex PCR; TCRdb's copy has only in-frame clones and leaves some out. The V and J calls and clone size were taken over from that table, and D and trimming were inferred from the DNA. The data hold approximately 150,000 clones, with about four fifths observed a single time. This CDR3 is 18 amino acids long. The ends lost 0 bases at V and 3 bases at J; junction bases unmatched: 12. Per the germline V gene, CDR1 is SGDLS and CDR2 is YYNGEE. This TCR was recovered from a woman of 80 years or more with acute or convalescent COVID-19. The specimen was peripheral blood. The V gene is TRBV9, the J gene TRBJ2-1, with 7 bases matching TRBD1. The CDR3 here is CASSVGTHETGYYNEQFF. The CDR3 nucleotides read TGTGCCAGCAGCGTAGGAACCCACGAGACAGGGTACTACAATGAGCAGTTCTTC.